The 2 T cell receptor beta chains below were found in one sample sequenced in a study of blood T cells in healthy people across ages. Alongside a J-beta primer mix, a sample-barcoded 5' primer served in a second PCR lasting 7 to 11 cycles. TCRdb fed the 5' RACE reads into MiXCR, producing one record per CDR3 protein. The repertoire holds 1.5 million to 2 million distinct CDR3 sequences, with approximately 28% as singletons. The specimen was blood. The source of these receptors is a woman aged 25-40 years in good health.

The chain employs TRBV24-1 and TRBJ2-1; 9 bases agree with TRBD2. The germline V gene encodes CDR1 KGHDR and CDR2 SFDVKD. This CDR3 has 15 residues. With 6 bases clipped from V and 2 bases from J, the junction kept 4 bases outside the gene matches. The CDR3 DNA reads as TGTGCCACCAGTAGGCTAGCGGGGACCTACAATGAGCAGTTCTTC. This translates into CATSRLAGTYNEQFF.

Of note for this clonotype: Since a much larger clone is just one base distant, this may be a read error. The chain couples TRBV19 to TRBJ2-1; the match to TRBD2 covers 7 bases. In germline, CDR1 is LNHDA, CDR2 SQIVND (reference sequence). V shed 0 bases, J shed 8 bases, and the junction held 1 base outside the gene matches. The CDR3 has 13 residues. The CDR3 sequence is CASSIDRGDEQFF. The CDR3 region has the DNA TGTGCCAGTAGTATAGATCGGGGGGATGAGCAGTTCTTC.